The source of this TCR beta chain is a study of blood T cell repertoires in COVID-19. Study summary: PBMCs, B-cell-depleted T cells, or T cells provided the cDNA or gDNA that made up the material.

Generated by immunoSEQ multiplex PCR, the TCRdb table keeps only in-frame clones and is missing some. Of about 200,000 clones listed, almost 85% are singletons. The TCR originated in a human donor with acute or convalescent COVID-19. The donor label of this sample is uncertain. Sequencing was performed on peripheral blood.

The CDR3 sequence: CASTHSGGQGNYGYTF. The CDR3 DNA sequence: TGTGCCAGCACCCATTCGGGGGGGCAGGGCAACTATGGCTACACCTTC. The chain uses TRBV7-2 and TRBJ1-2; maybe TRBD1 (6 bases). The CDR3 runs 16 residues. Trimming removed 7 bases from V and 2 bases from J, with 20 bases in between. Germline CDR1 and CDR2: SGHTA and FQGNSA.